This T cell receptor (beta chain) emerged from a study of blood T cell repertoires in COVID-19. Looking at the study overall: T cells, B-cell-depleted T cells, or PBMCs supplied cDNA or gDNA.

Some clones are missing from TCRdb's copy, which holds only in-frame ones; the method was immunoSEQ multiplex PCR. The sample has 130,000 or so clones, 75% to 90% seen once. Germline loops: CDR1 KGHSH, CDR2 LQKENI. V shed 4 bases and J 5 bases; nucleotides not matched to a gene: 3. CDR3 size: 14 residues. The chain couples TRBV18 to TRBJ2-5; the match to TRBD2 covers 11 bases. The sequenced sample was peripheral blood. The sequence came from a man between 45 and 60 years old with active or convalescent COVID-19. CDR3: CASSQLAGEETQYF. The DNA for the CDR3 is TGTGCCAGCTCACAACTAGCGGGGGAGGAGACCCAGTACTTC.